The rows below give T cell receptor beta chains drawn from one sample of a study of cytomegalovirus exposure and HLA in healthy donors. Profiling relied on immunoSEQ multiplex PCR, and the TCRdb table lists in-frame clones only, not all of them. The sample consists of 150,000 or so clones, roughly 75% of them appearing once. The material sequenced was PBMCs. The source of these receptors is a female donor in good health and CMV-seronegative. The CDR3 runs from the conserved cysteine through the conserved F or W. Each record gives: V gene, D gene, clone size, J gene, CDR3 protein, CDR3 DNA. D genes are given only for firm matches. For some rows the clone size is stated as once, few or many, or as a class when expanded; others skip it.

v_call: TRBV7-8
d_call: TRBD2
clone_size: -
j_call: TRBJ2-7
cdr3_aa: CASSGPGLAVSYEQYF
cdr3_nt: TGTGCCAGCAGCGGACCGGGACTAGCGGTGTCCTACGAGCAGTACTTC

v_call: TRBV18
d_call: -
clone_size: -
j_call: TRBJ2-5
cdr3_aa: CASSPNYRDQETQYF
cdr3_nt: TGTGCCAGCTCACCTAATTACAGGGACCAAGAGACCCAGTACTTC

v_call: TRBV13
d_call: TRBD1
clone_size: -
j_call: TRBJ2-1
cdr3_aa: CASSSGQGDNEQFF
cdr3_nt: TGTGCCAGCAGCTCCGGACAGGGGGACAATGAGCAGTTCTTC

v_call: TRBV4-1
d_call: TRBD1
clone_size: -
j_call: TRBJ2-4
cdr3_aa: CASSTGQPLAKNIQYF
cdr3_nt: TGCGCCAGCAGCACGGGACAGCCATTAGCCAAAAACATTCAGTACTTC

v_call: TRBV9
d_call: TRBD2
clone_size: -
j_call: TRBJ2-1
cdr3_aa: CASGDNIAGGREQFF
cdr3_nt: TGTGCCAGCGGAGATAATATAGCGGGAGGGCGGGAGCAGTTCTTC

v_call: TRBV28
d_call: -
clone_size: -
j_call: TRBJ1-4
cdr3_aa: CASSFSQATNEKLFF
cdr3_nt: TGTGCCAGCAGTTTTAGTCAGGCAACTAATGAAAAACTGTTTTTT

v_call: TRBV7-9
d_call: TRBD1
clone_size: -
j_call: TRBJ2-7
cdr3_aa: CASSQSGTGGLKQYF
cdr3_nt: TGTGCCAGCAGCCAATCTGGGACAGGGGGTCTCAAGCAGTACTTC

v_call: TRBV30
d_call: TRBD2
clone_size: once
j_call: TRBJ2-5
cdr3_aa: CAWTLPRGETQYF
cdr3_nt: TGTGCCTGGACCCTCCCGCGGGGGGAGACCCAGTACTTC

v_call: TRBV30
d_call: -
clone_size: -
j_call: TRBJ1-6
cdr3_aa: CAWAMRASYNSPLHF
cdr3_nt: TGTGCCTGGGCCATGAGGGCGTCCTATAATTCACCCCTCCACTTT

v_call: TRBV5-4
d_call: -
clone_size: -
j_call: TRBJ1-2
cdr3_aa: CASRQGSGYGYTF
cdr3_nt: TGTGCCAGCCGGCAGGGGAGTGGCTATGGCTACACCTTC

v_call: TRBV6-1
d_call: -
clone_size: -
j_call: TRBJ1-4
cdr3_aa: CASSEANFSGGGKLFF
cdr3_nt: TGTGCCAGCAGTGAAGCGAATTTTTCAGGCGGAGGAAAACTGTTTTTT

v_call: TRBV13
d_call: TRBD1
clone_size: -
j_call: TRBJ2-3
cdr3_aa: CASSPRTGHTDTQYF
cdr3_nt: TGTGCCAGCAGCCCCCGGACAGGACACACAGATACGCAGTATTTT

v_call: TRBV29-1
d_call: TRBD1
clone_size: -
j_call: TRBJ2-1
cdr3_aa: CSVVLGWFGRGRVGQFF
cdr3_nt: TGCAGCGTTGTACTTGGGTGGTTCGGCAGGGGGCGCGTAGGGCAGTTCTTC

v_call: TRBV12-5
d_call: -
clone_size: -
j_call: TRBJ1-2
cdr3_aa: CASGWSSEFYGYTF
cdr3_nt: TGTGCTAGTGGTTGGTCGTCGGAGTTCTATGGCTACACCTTC

v_call: TRBV7-9
d_call: TRBD1
clone_size: few
j_call: TRBJ2-1
cdr3_aa: CASSLAINRGYEQFF
cdr3_nt: TGTGCCAGCAGCTTAGCGATCAACAGGGGGTATGAGCAGTTCTTC

v_call: TRBV6-5
d_call: -
clone_size: few
j_call: TRBJ1-6
cdr3_aa: CASRTTQDSPLHF
cdr3_nt: TGTGCCAGCAGGACGACCCAGGATTCACCCCTCCACTTT

v_call: TRBV4-1
d_call: -
clone_size: -
j_call: TRBJ1-3
cdr3_aa: CASRPTGLGNTIYF
cdr3_nt: TGCGCCAGCAGACCTACAGGGTTAGGAAACACCATATATTTT

v_call: TRBV6-1
d_call: -
clone_size: few
j_call: TRBJ2-7
cdr3_aa: CASSESGRIYEQYF
cdr3_nt: TGTGCCAGCAGTGAATCTGGCAGGATCTACGAGCAGTACTTC

v_call: TRBV7-9
d_call: -
clone_size: -
j_call: TRBJ1-5
cdr3_aa: CASSATVSAGNQPQHF
cdr3_nt: TGTGCCAGCAGCGCTACGGTGTCGGCAGGTAATCAGCCCCAGCATTTT

v_call: TRBV4-2
d_call: TRBD2
clone_size: few
j_call: TRBJ2-2
cdr3_aa: CASSQGAWGGDTGELFF
cdr3_nt: TGTGCCAGCAGCCAAGGGGCTTGGGGGGGGGACACCGGGGAGCTGTTTTTT

v_call: TRBV11-2
d_call: TRBD2
clone_size: -
j_call: TRBJ2-1
cdr3_aa: CASSFVLARDEQFF
cdr3_nt: TGTGCCAGCAGCTTTGTACTAGCGCGCGATGAGCAGTTCTTC

v_call: TRBV27
d_call: TRBD1
clone_size: -
j_call: TRBJ2-1
cdr3_aa: CASSFRDRGFEQFF
cdr3_nt: TGTGCCAGCAGTTTCCGGGACAGGGGGTTCGAGCAATTCTTC